Below, 25 T cell receptor beta chains from the same sample are listed, as sequenced in a study of shared clonotypes between healthy human individuals. Produced via immunoSEQ multiplex PCR; TCRdb's table is partial and in-frame only. The sample gives about 490,000 clones, around four fifths of which show up once; around 13% is in the top ten. Sample: PBMCs. These receptors all come from a woman between 40 and 50 years old in good health. Some clones in this sample may be carry-over from other donors' samples.

This clone was seen ten or more times. Additional DNA sequences in this sample encode the identical CDR3. The genes are TRBV5-1 and TRBJ2-7; perhaps TRBD2 as D (5 bases). This CDR3 region has 14 residues. CDR1 and CDR2 (germline): SGHRS, YFSETQ. Trimming left V 4 bases short and J 2 bases short, with 13 bases between. The chain's CDR3 is CASSPGLPPYEQYF. CDR3 nucleotides: TGCGCCAGCAGCCCGGGATTACCCCCCTACGAGCAGTACTTC.

The V gene is TRBV27, the J gene TRBJ1-2; 7 positions agree with TRBD1. CDR1 and CDR2 from the germline V gene are MNHEY and SMNVEV (reference sequence). The CDR3 runs to 13 residues. J gave up 6 bases and V 8 bases, and 9 bases lay outside the gene matches. CDR3 loop: CASVVDRLDGYTF. The CDR3 coding sequence is TGTGCCAGCGTCGTGGACAGGTTAGATGGCTACACCTTC.

The V gene is TRBV28, the J gene TRBJ2-5; the D gene is possibly TRBD2 (5 bases). In germline, CDR1 is MDHEN, CDR2 SYDVKM. The CDR3 has 14 residues. The V gene lost 3 bases and the J gene lost 5 bases, with 13 bases spanning the gap. For the CDR3, the DNA is TGTGCCAGCAGTTTTAGGGCTAGCAAGGAGACCCAGTACTTC. It is translated as CASSFRASKETQYF.

The rearrangement links TRBV19 to TRBJ1-2; D remains ambiguous. CDR3 length: 14 residues. Germline V gives CDR1 LNHDA, CDR2 SQIVND (reference sequence). V lost 3 bases, J lost 7 bases, and 15 bases lay in between. The CDR3 DNA reads TGTGCCAGTAGTATTGACCGGTACATGGCTGGCTACACCTTC. It translates to CASSIDRYMAGYTF. The full variable domain, with the rest looked up from reference TRBV19 and TRBJ1-2, is DGGITQSPKYLFRKEGQNVTLSCEQNLNHDAMYWYRQDPGQGLRLIYYSQIVNDFQKGDIAEGYSVSREKKESFPLTVTSAQKNPTAFYLCASSIDRYMAGYTFGSGTRLTVV.

V and J are TRBV2 and TRBJ1-1, with a possible D match to TRBD1 (5 bases). The CDR3 loop spans 13 amino acids. Germline values: CDR1 SNHLY, CDR2 FYNNEI. Trimming left V 1 base short and J 8 bases short, with 11 bases between. In DNA, the CDR3 is TGTGCCAGCAGTGAAGAATGGCAGGGAGAAGCTTTCTTT. Its translation: CASSEEWQGEAFF.

In regard to this clone: The sample has other DNA sequences that encode this CDR3 too. J is TRBJ2-5 and V is TRBV7-9, with D perhaps matching TRBD1 or TRBD2 (5 bases each). Trimming took off 2 bases at V and 4 bases at J, with 8 bases between the two ends. There are 13 residues in the CDR3. The germline gives CDR1 SEHNR, CDR2 FQNEAQ (reference sequence). The CDR3 coding sequence is TGTGCCAGCAGCTTAAATGGGGGAGAGACCCAGTACTTC. It encodes CASSLNGGETQYF.

V is TRBV30 and J is TRBJ1-4; D unresolved. V was pared by 2 bases and J by 8 bases, with 18 bases between. CDR1 is GTSNPN, CDR2 SVGIG, per germline (reference sequence). The CDR3 sequence is 15 residues long. The CDR3 sequence is CAWSPVTSVGEKLFF. The CDR3 nucleotides read TGTGCCTGGAGTCCCGTCACGTCGGTAGGAGAAAAACTGTTTTTT.

V is TRBV4-1 and J is TRBJ2-5; D is unclear. The CDR3 loop spans 16 amino acids. Germline V gives CDR1 MGHRA, CDR2 YSYEKL. Trimming took 1 base from V and 0 from J, leaving 12 bases between them. CDR3 sequence (DNA): TGCGCCAGCAGCCAAGGTCTCAAGGGCCACCAAGAGACCCAGTACTTC. Protein: CASSQGLKGHQETQYF.

The rearrangement uses TRBV7-8 and TRBJ1-5; TRBD1 might be the D (5 bases). This CDR3 comprises 13 residues. V was shortened by 6 bases and J by 9 bases, with 15 bases between the two germline ends. CDR1 is SGHVS, CDR2 FQNEAQ, per germline. Here the CDR3 DNA reads TGTGCCAGCAGACAGGACACGGAGTCGCCCCAGCATTTT. It specifies CASRQDTESPQHF.

The rearrangement links TRBV7-6 to TRBJ2-1; no clear D. Trimming cost V 4 bases and J 9 bases, with 13 bases left between them. The CDR3 runs to 13 residues. Germline CDR1 reads SGHVS; CDR2 reads FNYEAQ. The CDR3, as DNA: TGTGCCAGCAGCTCCTACCTAGGTTCTGAGCAGTTCTTC. Its translation is CASSSYLGSEQFF. The whole variable domain, filled in from reference TRBV7-6 and TRBJ2-1, reads GAGVSQSPRYKVTKRGQDVALRCDPISGHVSLYWYRQALGQGPEFLTYFNYEAQQDKSGLPNDRFSAERPEGSISTLTIQRTEQRDSAMYRCASSSYLGSEQFFGPGTRLTVL.

The table lists this clone with a count of one. The chain is built from TRBV7-2 and TRBJ2-5, with 11 bases that match TRBD2. The ends lost 0 bases at V and 6 bases at J; junction bases unmatched: 3. CDR3 length: 15 residues. Germline V CDR1 and CDR2: SGHTA, FQGNSA. This CDR3 is CASSLAASGRKTQYF. The CDR3, as DNA: TGTGCCAGCAGCTTAGCGGCTAGCGGGAGGAAGACCCAGTACTTC.

To note about this clone: This likely traces to a read error, being one base from a far larger clone. V usage is TRBV11-2 and J usage is TRBJ2-2, with a possible D match to TRBD1 (6 bases). CDR1 and CDR2 (germline): SGHAT, FQNNGV. This CDR3 spans 16 amino acids. V was pared by 3 bases and J by 10 bases, with 21 bases between. The CDR3 coding sequence is TGTGCCAGCAGCTTCACACCAACAGGGTCGGCCGTGGAGCTGTTTTTT. Encoded protein: CASSFTPTGSAVELFF.

V usage is TRBV7-2 and J usage is TRBJ2-5, with D tentatively TRBD2 (5 bases). Germline loops: CDR1 SGHTA, CDR2 FQGNSA. CDR3 length equals 14 residues. Trimming stripped 5 bases from V and 6 bases from J, with 16 bases between. CDR3 coding DNA: TGTGCCAGCAGCCTACGCCGGGCCGGGAAGACCCAGTACTTC. Translation gives CASSLRRAGKTQYF.

The genes are TRBV4-2 and TRBJ2-2; TRBD2 aligns across 14 bases. The CDR3 extends over 18 amino acids. Trimming at V came to 0 bases and at J to 5 bases, leaving 5 bases not matched to a gene. Germline CDR1 reads LGHNA; CDR2 reads YNFKEQ. CDR3 DNA sequence: TGTGCCAGCAGCCAAGATTTCGGACTAGCGGGAGGTACCGGGGAGCTGTTTTTT. As protein: CASSQDFGLAGGTGELFF.

CDR3: CASSLRLAGNEQYF. In nucleotides, the CDR3 is TGTGCCAGCAGCCTAAGACTAGCGGGTAACGAGCAGTACTTC. V and J are TRBV7-2 and TRBJ2-7; TRBD2 matches at 10 bases. With V trimmed by 5 bases and J by 5 bases, 6 bases remained unmatched. From germline, CDR1 is SGHTA and CDR2 FQGNSA. The CDR3 runs to 14 residues. Looking up the rest from reference TRBV7-2 and TRBJ2-7 gives the full variable domain: GAGVSQSPSNKVTEKGKDVELRCDPISGHTALYWYRQSLGQGLEFLIYFQGNSAPDKSGLPSDRFSAERTGGSVSTLTIQRTQQEDSAVYLCASSLRLAGNEQYFGPGTRLTVT.

This chain uses TRBV6-5 with TRBJ1-1; maybe TRBD1 (6 bases). Germline V CDR1 and CDR2: MNHEY, SVGAGI. The CDR3 has 16 amino acids. V was clipped by 0 bases and J by 6 bases, with 17 bases between them. DNA of the CDR3: TGTGCCAGCAGTTACTCCGAAGGGGGGGGAACCCCTGAAGCTTTCTTT. It codes for CASSYSEGGGTPEAFF.

The chain joins TRBV5-1 to TRBJ2-5, with 9 positions matching TRBD1. The CDR3 sequence is 16 residues long. With V trimmed by 6 bases and J by 2 bases, 11 bases remained unmatched. The germline V gene has CDR1 SGHRS and CDR2 YFSETQ. The CDR3 nucleotides read TGCGCCAGCACCGAAACCCCCGGGACAGGGCAAGAGACCCAGTACTTC. The encoded protein is CASTETPGTGQETQYF.

This clone was recorded many times. This CDR3 is also generated by other DNA sequences in the sample. The chain recombines TRBV5-6 with TRBJ1-2, with TRBD1 matching over 7 bases. V trimming: 4 bases; J trimming: 0 bases; junction bases outside the gene matches: 6. The germline V gene encodes CDR1 SGHDT and CDR2 YYEEEE. The CDR3 covers 15 residues. The chain's CDR3 is CASSVRGQTNYGYTF. The CDR3 bases are TGTGCCAGCAGCGTCCGGGGACAGACTAACTATGGCTACACCTTC.

The V gene is TRBV5-1, the J gene TRBJ1-3, with a weak D call TRBD1 (5 bases). The CDR3 runs 15 residues. Germline values: CDR1 SGHRS, CDR2 YFSETQ. V gave up 1 base and J gave up 4 bases, with 12 bases separating them. The CDR3 here is CASSLRGVMGNTIYF. The CDR3 bases are TGCGCCAGCAGCTTGAGGGGCGTAATGGGAAACACCATATATTTT.

This clone has a single count. This chain links TRBV10-3 with TRBJ1-6, with 7 bases identical to TRBD1. The CDR3 is 14 amino acids. V dropped 10 bases and J dropped 7; count of bases not matched to a gene: 10. Per germline, CDR1 ENHRY and CDR2 SYGVKD. The CDR3 spells CATTTGTVNSPLHF. The CDR3 nucleotides read TGTGCCACTACGACCGGGACAGTCAATTCACCCCTCCACTTT.

This clone was counted only a few times. The chain employs TRBV19 and TRBJ2-1, with D unresolved. Trimming shortened V by 5 bases and J by 6 bases, and 11 bases separated the two germline ends. Germline CDR1 LNHDA, CDR2 SQIVND (reference sequence). CDR3 size: 13 residues. The CDR3 DNA follows: TGTGCCAGTAGTGTTACTCTGGGCAATGAGCAGTTCTTC. Translated, it gives CASSVTLGNEQFF.

This chain links TRBV11-3 with TRBJ2-7; D is unclear. The CDR3 has 15 residues. In germline, CDR1 is SGHNT, CDR2 YENEEA. Trimming stripped 1 base from V and 2 bases from J, with 12 bases between. CDR3 sequence: CASSLAPGEPYEQYF. The CDR3, as DNA: TGTGCCAGCAGCTTAGCCCCAGGTGAACCCTACGAGCAGTACTTC.

The rearrangement uses TRBV28 and TRBJ1-5; TRBD1 matches at 9 bases. The CDR3 has 15 residues. Germline trimming cut 11 bases from V and 0 bases from J; bases unmatched to any gene: 8. The germline CDR1 and CDR2 sequences are MDHEN and SYDVKM. CDR3 region: CAGGTGTYSNQPQHF. The DNA of the CDR3 is TGTGCCGGCGGGACAGGGACCTATAGCAATCAGCCCCAGCATTTT.

This chain uses TRBV5-8 with TRBJ1-5; D uncertain. Germline-derived CDR1 and CDR2 are SGHTS and YDEGEE. The length of the CDR3 is 15 residues. Trimming left V 2 bases short and J 4 bases short, with 13 bases between. Here the CDR3 reads CASSFHPQKNQPQHF. In nucleotides, the CDR3 is TGTGCCAGCAGCTTTCACCCACAGAAAAATCAGCCCCAGCATTTT.

This clone was counted once. This sequence joins TRBV28 and TRBJ1-2; 9 bases are shared with TRBD1. CDR3 size: 14 residues. Trimming at V came to 4 bases and at J to 7 bases, leaving 7 bases not matched to a gene. The germline gives CDR1 MDHEN, CDR2 SYDVKM. CDR3 sequence (DNA): TGTGCCAGCAGTTATCCGGGACAGGGCCGTGGCTACACCTTC. Amino acid sequence: CASSYPGQGRGYTF.